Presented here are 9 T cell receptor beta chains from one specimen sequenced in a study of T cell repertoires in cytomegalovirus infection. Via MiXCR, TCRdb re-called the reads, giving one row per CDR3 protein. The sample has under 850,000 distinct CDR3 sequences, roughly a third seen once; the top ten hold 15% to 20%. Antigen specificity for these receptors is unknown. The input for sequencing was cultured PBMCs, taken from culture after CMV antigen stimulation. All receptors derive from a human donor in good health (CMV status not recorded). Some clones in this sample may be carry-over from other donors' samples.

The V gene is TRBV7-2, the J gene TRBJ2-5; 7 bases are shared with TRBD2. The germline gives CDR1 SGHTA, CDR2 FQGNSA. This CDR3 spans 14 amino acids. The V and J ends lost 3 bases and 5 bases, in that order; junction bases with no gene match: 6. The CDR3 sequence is CASSFSPGGETQYF. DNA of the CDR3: TGTGCCAGCAGCTTTAGCCCCGGGGGGGAGACCCAGTACTTC.

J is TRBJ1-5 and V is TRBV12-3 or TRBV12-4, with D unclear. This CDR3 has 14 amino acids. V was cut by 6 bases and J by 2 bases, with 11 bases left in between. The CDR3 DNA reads TGTGCCAGCAGCGTACGGGTGGGCAATCAGCCCCAGCATTTT. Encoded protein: CASSVRVGNQPQHF.

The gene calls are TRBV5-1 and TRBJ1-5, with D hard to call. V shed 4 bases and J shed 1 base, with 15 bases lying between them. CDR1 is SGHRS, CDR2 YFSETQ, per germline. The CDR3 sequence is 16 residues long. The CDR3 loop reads CASSMGPLGSNQPQHF. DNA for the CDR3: TGCGCCAGCAGCATGGGCCCCCTAGGGAGCAATCAGCCCCAGCATTTT.

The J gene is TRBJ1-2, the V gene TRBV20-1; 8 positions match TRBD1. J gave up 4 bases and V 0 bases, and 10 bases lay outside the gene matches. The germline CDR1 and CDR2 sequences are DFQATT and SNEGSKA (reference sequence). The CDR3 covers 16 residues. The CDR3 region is CSARDRRTGIAYGYTF. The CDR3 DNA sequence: TGCAGTGCTAGAGACCGTAGGACAGGGATCGCCTATGGCTACACCTTC.

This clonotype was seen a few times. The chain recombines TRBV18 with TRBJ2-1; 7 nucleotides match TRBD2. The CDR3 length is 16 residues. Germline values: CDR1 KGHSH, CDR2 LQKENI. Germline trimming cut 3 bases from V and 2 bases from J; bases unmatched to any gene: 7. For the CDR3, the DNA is TGTGCCAGCTCACCCAAGGGCAGCGGGGCCTACAATGAGCAGTTCTTC. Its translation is CASSPKGSGAYNEQFF.

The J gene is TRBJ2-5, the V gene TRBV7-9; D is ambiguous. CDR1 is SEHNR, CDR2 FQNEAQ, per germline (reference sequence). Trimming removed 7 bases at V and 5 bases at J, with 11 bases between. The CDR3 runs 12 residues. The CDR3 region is CASTIGLETQYF. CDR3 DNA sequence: TGTGCCAGCACCATAGGATTGGAGACCCAGTACTTC.

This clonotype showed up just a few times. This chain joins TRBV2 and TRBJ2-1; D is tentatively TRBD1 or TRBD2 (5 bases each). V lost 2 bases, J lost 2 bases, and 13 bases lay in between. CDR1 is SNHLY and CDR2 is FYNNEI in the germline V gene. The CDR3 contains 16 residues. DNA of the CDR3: TGTGCCAGCAGTGAACGGGGCAGGGTGGCCTACAATGAGCAGTTCTTC. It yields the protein CASSERGRVAYNEQFF.

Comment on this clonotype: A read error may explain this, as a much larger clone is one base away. The CDR3 nucleotides read TGTGCCAGCAGGCCCAGGAGGAACACTGAAGCTTTCTTT. Translating it yields CASRPRRNTEAFF. This chain links TRBV11-2 with TRBJ1-1; unclear D gene. Germline assignment: CDR1 SGHAT and CDR2 FQNNGV. V lost 6 bases to trimming and J lost 1 base, with 9 bases between them. The CDR3 is 13 residues long.

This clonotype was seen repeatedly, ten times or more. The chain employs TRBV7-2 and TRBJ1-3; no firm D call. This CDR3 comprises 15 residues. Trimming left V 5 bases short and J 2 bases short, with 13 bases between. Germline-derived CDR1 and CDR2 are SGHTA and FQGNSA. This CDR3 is CASSPTASAGNTIYF. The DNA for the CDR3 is TGTGCCAGCAGCCCCACTGCCTCCGCTGGAAACACCATATATTTT.